This is a list of T cell receptor beta chains from one sample in a study of blood T cell repertoires in COVID-19. The assay was immunoSEQ multiplex PCR, and TCRdb's table has in-frame clones only and misses some. The sample lists approximately 68,000 clones, roughly 84% seen once, with approximately 10% in the top ten. The sequenced material came from peripheral blood. The receptors here all came from a woman aged 45-59 years with acute or convalescent COVID-19. The CDR3 runs from the conserved cysteine through the conserved F or W. A D gene is named only where the DNA matches it firmly. Clone sizes are given selectively: once, few, many, or a class where the clone is expanded.

clone_size: .; d_call: TRBD1; cdr3_length: 17; v_call: TRBV18; j_call: TRBJ2-4; cdr3_nt: TGTGCCAGCTCACAAGCCCGGGACAGGGGGTCCAAAAACATTCAGTACTTC; cdr3_aa: CASSQARDRGSKNIQYF
clone_size: .; d_call: .; cdr3_length: 13; v_call: TRBV6-2/TRBV6-3; j_call: TRBJ2-7; cdr3_nt: TGTGCCAGCAGTCAAGGACAGAGAAGGGAGCAGTACTTC; cdr3_aa: CASSQGQRREQYF
clone_size: .; d_call: .; cdr3_length: 15; v_call: TRBV5-5; j_call: TRBJ1-1; cdr3_nt: TGTGCCAGCAGCTTGGTGGCCACAATGAACACTGAAGCTTTCTTT; cdr3_aa: CASSLVATMNTEAFF
clone_size: .; d_call: .; cdr3_length: 13; v_call: TRBV3-1/TRBV3-2; j_call: TRBJ2-1; cdr3_nt: TGTGCCAGCAGCCAGGTGGCTAGCGTTGAGCAGTTCTTC; cdr3_aa: CASSQVASVEQFF
clone_size: .; d_call: TRBD1; cdr3_length: 14; v_call: TRBV6-6; j_call: TRBJ1-2; cdr3_nt: TGTGCCAGCAGCCTTAGGACAGGGGTGAATGGCTACACCTTC; cdr3_aa: CASSLRTGVNGYTF
clone_size: .; d_call: TRBD2; cdr3_length: 17; v_call: TRBV2; j_call: TRBJ2-3; cdr3_nt: TGTGCCAGCAGTGAAGCGCGGGGGGGCAGGACGACAGATACGCAGTATTTT; cdr3_aa: CASSEARGGRTTDTQYF
clone_size: few; d_call: TRBD1; cdr3_length: 12; v_call: TRBV2; j_call: TRBJ1-2; cdr3_nt: TGTGCCAGCAGTGAAACAGGGGGAGACTACACCTTC; cdr3_aa: CASSETGGDYTF
clone_size: .; d_call: TRBD1; cdr3_length: 16; v_call: TRBV19; j_call: TRBJ1-2; cdr3_nt: TGTGCCAGTAGGAAGGCGACAGGGGGCACCTACTATGGCTACACCTTC; cdr3_aa: CASRKATGGTYYGYTF
clone_size: .; d_call: TRBD1; cdr3_length: 14; v_call: TRBV5-1; j_call: TRBJ2-7; cdr3_nt: TGCGCCAGCAGTCTGAACGGACAGGGGGGAGAGCAGTACTTC; cdr3_aa: CASSLNGQGGEQYF
clone_size: .; d_call: TRBD2; cdr3_length: 14; v_call: TRBV11-2; j_call: TRBJ2-1; cdr3_nt: TGTGCCAGCAGCCTGGGGACTAGTAATGGGGAGCAGTTCTTC; cdr3_aa: CASSLGTSNGEQFF
clone_size: .; d_call: .; cdr3_length: 13; v_call: TRBV30; j_call: TRBJ1-1; cdr3_nt: TGTGCCTGGAGTAAACAAGTGAACACTGAAGCTTTCTTT; cdr3_aa: CAWSKQVNTEAFF
clone_size: few; d_call: TRBD1; cdr3_length: 15; v_call: TRBV29-1; j_call: TRBJ1-1; cdr3_nt: TGCAGCGTCATACAGGGGGGCGGGTTGAACACTGAAGCTTTCTTT; cdr3_aa: CSVIQGGGLNTEAFF
clone_size: .; d_call: .; cdr3_length: 13; v_call: TRBV12-3/TRBV12-4; j_call: TRBJ1-5; cdr3_nt: TGTGCCAGCAGCAGGTATAGCAATCAGCCCCAGCATTTT; cdr3_aa: CASSRYSNQPQHF
clone_size: once; d_call: TRBD2; cdr3_length: 13; v_call: TRBV28; j_call: TRBJ2-7; cdr3_nt: TGTGCCATCTCTAGCGGGAGTTTAAGCGAGCAGTACTTC; cdr3_aa: CAISSGSLSEQYF
clone_size: .; d_call: TRBD1; cdr3_length: 18; v_call: TRBV3-1/TRBV3-2; j_call: TRBJ2-7; cdr3_nt: TGTGCCAGCAGCCAAGACCCATCCGGGACAGGGGGAACCTACGAGCAGTACTTC; cdr3_aa: CASSQDPSGTGGTYEQYF
clone_size: .; d_call: TRBD1; cdr3_length: 15; v_call: TRBV29-1; j_call: TRBJ1-1; cdr3_nt: TGCAGCGTTGCACCCTCCGACAGGGAGAACACTGAAGCTTTCTTT; cdr3_aa: CSVAPSDRENTEAFF
clone_size: .; d_call: TRBD1; cdr3_length: 15; v_call: TRBV27; j_call: TRBJ1-5; cdr3_nt: TGTGCCAGCAGTTTTTTCGGACAGGAGGGTCAGCCCCAGCATTTT; cdr3_aa: CASSFFGQEGQPQHF
clone_size: .; d_call: .; cdr3_length: 16; v_call: TRBV7-6; j_call: TRBJ1-3; cdr3_nt: TGTGCCAGCAGCCCGGGTCCCGGGTACTCTGGAAACACCATATATTTT; cdr3_aa: CASSPGPGYSGNTIYF
clone_size: .; d_call: .; cdr3_length: 15; v_call: TRBV15; j_call: TRBJ2-3; cdr3_nt: TGTGCCACCAGCAGTAGAGCCGAAGGCACAGATACGCAGTATTTT; cdr3_aa: CATSSRAEGTDTQYF
clone_size: .; d_call: .; cdr3_length: 9; v_call: TRBV9; j_call: TRBJ2-7; cdr3_nt: TGTGCCAGCCAATACGAGCAGTACTTC; cdr3_aa: CASQYEQYF
clone_size: .; d_call: .; cdr3_length: 15; v_call: TRBV19; j_call: TRBJ1-5; cdr3_nt: TGTGCCAGTAGGGGGAGGGTGGGGGACAATCAGCCCCAGCATTTT; cdr3_aa: CASRGRVGDNQPQHF
clone_size: .; d_call: .; cdr3_length: 16; v_call: TRBV5-1; j_call: TRBJ2-7; cdr3_nt: TGCGCCAGCAGCTTGGCTGGGACACTTTATCCCCACGAGCAGTACTTC; cdr3_aa: CASSLAGTLYPHEQYF
clone_size: .; d_call: .; cdr3_length: 11; v_call: TRBV29-1; j_call: TRBJ2-1; cdr3_nt: TGCAGCGTTGAAGATCGCAATGAGCAGTTCTTC; cdr3_aa: CSVEDRNEQFF
clone_size: .; d_call: TRBD1; cdr3_length: 15; v_call: TRBV24-1; j_call: TRBJ2-5; cdr3_nt: TGTGCCACCAGTGGTGGACAGGGATCATTCGAGACCCAGTACTTC; cdr3_aa: CATSGGQGSFETQYF
clone_size: .; d_call: .; cdr3_length: 12; v_call: TRBV6-1; j_call: TRBJ2-7; cdr3_nt: TGTGCCAGCAGTGAAACTCGGAGCGAGCAGTACTTC; cdr3_aa: CASSETRSEQYF
clone_size: .; d_call: .; cdr3_length: 13; v_call: TRBV28; j_call: TRBJ2-2; cdr3_nt: TGTGCCAGCAGTCCCGACAATCCCGGGGAGCTGTTTTTT; cdr3_aa: CASSPDNPGELFF
clone_size: .; d_call: .; cdr3_length: 14; v_call: TRBV18; j_call: TRBJ1-4; cdr3_nt: TGTGCCAGCTCACCCATTGCAACTAATGAAAAACTGTTTTTT; cdr3_aa: CASSPIATNEKLFF
clone_size: .; d_call: TRBD2; cdr3_length: 16; v_call: TRBV29-1; j_call: TRBJ2-1; cdr3_nt: TGCAGCGTGAGAAAATCGGGTAGCGGGAACTACAATGAGCAGTTCTTC; cdr3_aa: CSVRKSGSGNYNEQFF
clone_size: .; d_call: .; cdr3_length: 15; v_call: TRBV7-8; j_call: TRBJ2-5; cdr3_nt: TGTGCCAGCACCGGGACTCCCAACAACCAAGAGACCCAGTACTTC; cdr3_aa: CASTGTPNNQETQYF
clone_size: .; d_call: .; cdr3_length: 14; v_call: TRBV9; j_call: TRBJ2-3; cdr3_nt: TGTGCCAGCAGCGCAAGAACTAGCACAGATACGCAGTATTTT; cdr3_aa: CASSARTSTDTQYF
clone_size: .; d_call: .; cdr3_length: 13; v_call: TRBV6-6; j_call: TRBJ1-2; cdr3_nt: TGTGCCAGCAGTTCAGGGGTTATCGCTGGCTACACCTTC; cdr3_aa: CASSSGVIAGYTF
clone_size: .; d_call: .; cdr3_length: 15; v_call: TRBV5-6; j_call: TRBJ1-4; cdr3_nt: TGTGCCAGCAGCTTGTTCGGGGGTCCCAATGAAAAACTGTTTTTT; cdr3_aa: CASSLFGGPNEKLFF
clone_size: .; d_call: TRBD1; cdr3_length: 16; v_call: TRBV6-5; j_call: TRBJ2-1; cdr3_nt: TGTGCCAGCAGTTACCTCAAAGCGCAGGGGGCCCATGAGCAGTTCTTC; cdr3_aa: CASSYLKAQGAHEQFF
clone_size: .; d_call: .; cdr3_length: 15; v_call: TRBV7-2; j_call: TRBJ1-6; cdr3_nt: TGTGCCAGCAGCTTAGGTCCGGGTGGTAATTCACCCCTCCACTTT; cdr3_aa: CASSLGPGGNSPLHF
clone_size: .; d_call: .; cdr3_length: 13; v_call: TRBV14; j_call: TRBJ2-2; cdr3_nt: TGTGCCAGCAGCCGGACAGTGACCGGGGAGCTGTTTTTT; cdr3_aa: CASSRTVTGELFF
clone_size: .; d_call: .; cdr3_length: 14; v_call: TRBV6-5; j_call: TRBJ1-4; cdr3_nt: TGTGCCAGCAGTCCTCACAGGGTATCCGAAAAACTGTTTTTT; cdr3_aa: CASSPHRVSEKLFF
clone_size: .; d_call: .; cdr3_length: 13; v_call: TRBV7-6; j_call: TRBJ1-4; cdr3_nt: TGTGCCAGCAGCCGCCAGGGCGGCGAAAAACTGTTTTTT; cdr3_aa: CASSRQGGEKLFF
clone_size: .; d_call: TRBD1; cdr3_length: 17; v_call: TRBV6-2/TRBV6-3; j_call: TRBJ1-5; cdr3_nt: TGTGCCAGCAGTTACTGGGGGGGACAGGGGGCTGGGCAGCCCCAGCATTTT; cdr3_aa: CASSYWGGQGAGQPQHF
clone_size: .; d_call: .; cdr3_length: 14; v_call: TRBV27; j_call: TRBJ2-1; cdr3_nt: TGTGCCAGCAGTTTCGGCGGAAACAACAATGAGCAGTTCTTC; cdr3_aa: CASSFGGNNNEQFF
clone_size: .; d_call: TRBD2; cdr3_length: 16; v_call: TRBV18; j_call: TRBJ2-1; cdr3_nt: TGTGCCAGCTCAGCTTGGACTAGCGGGAGGTACAATGAGCAGTTCTTC; cdr3_aa: CASSAWTSGRYNEQFF
clone_size: .; d_call: .; cdr3_length: 14; v_call: TRBV3-1/TRBV3-2; j_call: TRBJ2-2; cdr3_nt: TGTGCCAGCAGCACGGGACTACATAGGGGGGGGCTGTTTTTT; cdr3_aa: CASSTGLHRGGLFF
clone_size: .; d_call: .; cdr3_length: 14; v_call: TRBV4-2; j_call: TRBJ1-6; cdr3_nt: TGTGCCAGCAGCCAAGGGGCCGCTAATTCACCCCTCCACTTT; cdr3_aa: CASSQGAANSPLHF
clone_size: once; d_call: .; cdr3_length: 15; v_call: TRBV4-2; j_call: TRBJ1-2; cdr3_nt: TGTGCCAGCAGCGCCCAAGCTTCAGGGGACTATGGCTACACCTTC; cdr3_aa: CASSAQASGDYGYTF
clone_size: .; d_call: TRBD2; cdr3_length: 17; v_call: TRBV2; j_call: TRBJ2-5; cdr3_nt: TGTGCCAGCAAGGAACTAGCGGGAGTCGAGTCAGAGGAGACCCAGTACTTC; cdr3_aa: CASKELAGVESEETQYF
clone_size: .; d_call: .; cdr3_length: 15; v_call: TRBV19; j_call: TRBJ2-1; cdr3_nt: TGTGCCAGTAGTGCAAATCGCGGTTCCTACAATGAGCAGTTCTTC; cdr3_aa: CASSANRGSYNEQFF
clone_size: few; d_call: TRBD2; cdr3_length: 12; v_call: TRBV11-2; j_call: TRBJ2-1; cdr3_nt: TGTGCCAGCGGCCGGGGGGGGAATGAGCAGTTCTTC; cdr3_aa: CASGRGGNEQFF
clone_size: .; d_call: TRBD2; cdr3_length: 16; v_call: TRBV5-5; j_call: TRBJ2-1; cdr3_nt: TGTGCCAGCAGCTTGGCAGCGGGAAGCTCCTACAATGAGCAGTTCTTC; cdr3_aa: CASSLAAGSSYNEQFF
clone_size: few; d_call: TRBD1; cdr3_length: 16; v_call: TRBV25-1; j_call: TRBJ1-6; cdr3_nt: TGTGCCAGCAGTGAATATAGGGGACAGGGATCTTCTCCCCTCCACTTT; cdr3_aa: CASSEYRGQGSSPLHF
clone_size: .; d_call: .; cdr3_length: 13; v_call: TRBV3-1/TRBV3-2; j_call: TRBJ1-2; cdr3_nt: TGTGCCAGCAGCCATACGGACAGCTATGGCTACACCTTC; cdr3_aa: CASSHTDSYGYTF
clone_size: .; d_call: TRBD1; cdr3_length: 15; v_call: TRBV27; j_call: TRBJ1-2; cdr3_nt: TGTGCCAGCAGTTTATTGGGGACAGGGGGCTCTGGCTACACCTTC; cdr3_aa: CASSLLGTGGSGYTF
clone_size: .; d_call: .; cdr3_length: 13; v_call: TRBV5-1; j_call: TRBJ2-1; cdr3_nt: TGCGCCAGCGCCTCCGGGTACAGGGATGAGCAGTTCTTC; cdr3_aa: CASASGYRDEQFF
clone_size: .; d_call: .; cdr3_length: 13; v_call: TRBV6-4; j_call: TRBJ1-5; cdr3_nt: TGTGCCAGCAGTGACGGGGCGACAGGGCCCCAGCATTTT; cdr3_aa: CASSDGATGPQHF
clone_size: .; d_call: TRBD1; cdr3_length: 12; v_call: TRBV27; j_call: TRBJ1-5; cdr3_nt: TGTGCCAGCAGGACAGGGAGGCAGCCCCAGCATTTT; cdr3_aa: CASRTGRQPQHF
clone_size: .; d_call: TRBD1; cdr3_length: 16; v_call: TRBV6-5; j_call: TRBJ2-1; cdr3_nt: TGTGCCAGCAGTTACTCTTACAGGGGAAGCGACAATGAGCAGTTCTTC; cdr3_aa: CASSYSYRGSDNEQFF
clone_size: few; d_call: .; cdr3_length: 15; v_call: TRBV7-3; j_call: TRBJ2-1; cdr3_nt: TGTGCCAGCAGCCCCCCGGGCGGGATACCTAATGAGCAGTTCTTC; cdr3_aa: CASSPPGGIPNEQFF